This TCR beta chain was captured in a study of CD8 T cells in ankylosing spondylitis. Study-level findings and limits: The study identified a TCR beta motif of several highly homologous variants that appeared characteristic of ankylosing spondylitis blood. Past research had described some motif variants in reactive arthritis synovial fluid and blood.

About this clonotype itself: Its antigen is unknown.

Quantitative molecular-barcoded 5'-RACE generated the TCR beta libraries. TCRdb used MiXCR to reprocess the 5' RACE reads, holding one entry per CDR3 protein. The sample lists 450,000 to 550,000 distinct CDR3 sequences, about 5% seen once, with approximately 3.5% in the top ten. The V gene's germline CDR1 is SEHNR and CDR2 FQNEAQ (reference sequence). This CDR3 has 14 amino acids. V lost 1 base, J lost 3 bases, and 9 bases lay in between. This chain links TRBV7-9 with TRBJ1-1; no reliable D call. This receptor was identified in a male donor with ankylosing spondylitis. What was sequenced was blood, either unsorted or a sorted T cell fraction (not recorded which). In DNA, the CDR3 is TGTGCCAGCAGCTTAGAAGCCGCAGACACTGAAGCTTTCTTT. This codes for CASSLEAADTEAFF.